This is a list of T cell receptor beta chains from one sample in a study of shared clonotypes between healthy human individuals. Repertoires were generated with immunoSEQ multiplex PCR, while TCRdb's copy carries only in-frame clones and drops some. The sample includes fewer than 200,000 clones, approximately 61% of them seen just once. The sequenced sample was memory CD4+ T cells sorted from blood. Receptors were obtained from a man aged 25-40 years in good health. Both conserved end residues are part of each CDR3. D genes are given only for firm matches. Where a row states a size, it is once, few, many or the class of an expanded clone; other rows omit it.

TRBD1 11 once TRBJ2-7 TRBV20-1 TGCAGTGCTAGTAGACAGGGCGAGCAGTACTTC CSASRQGEQYF
TRBD2 15 few TRBJ2-5 TRBV14 TGTGCCAGCAGCCCGGGGACTAGCCTACAAGAGACCCAGTACTTC CASSPGTSLQETQYF
TRBD1 15 - TRBJ2-5 TRBV5-4 TGTGCCAGCAGCTTGGGGGGGACAGCTGAAATGGCCCAGTACTTC CASSLGGTAEMAQYF
TRBD1 14 once TRBJ2-1 TRBV6-1 TGTGCCAGCAGTGGGGGTCGGGACAGAGGTGAGCAGTTCTTC CASSGGRDRGEQFF
TRBD1 16 - TRBJ1-5 TRBV5-6 TGTGCCAGCAGCTTGATGGGACAGGGGTCCAATCAGCCCCAGCATTTT CASSLMGQGSNQPQHF
- 13 - TRBJ1-2 TRBV5-1 TGCGCCAGCAGCTTGATCGCCGCCGGGGGCTACACCTTC CASSLIAAGGYTF
TRBD1 12 - TRBJ2-7 TRBV29-1 TGCAGCGTGGGACAGGGGGGGTCCGAGCAGTACTTC CSVGQGGSEQYF
TRBD2 17 - TRBJ2-2 TRBV28 TGTGCCAGCAGCCCAAGCGGGAGGGCCCGGGGCACCGGGGAGCTGTTTTTT CASSPSGRARGTGELFF
TRBD2 14 once TRBJ2-5 TRBV7-9 TGTGCCAGCAGAAAGGCGGGGGGCCAAGAGACCCAGTACTTC CASRKAGGQETQYF
- 16 - TRBJ1-4 TRBV6-5 TGTGCCAGCAGTTACCTAATGTACAGTCTCCCTGAAAAACTGTTTTTT CASSYLMYSLPEKLFF
TRBD2 18 - TRBJ2-4 TRBV7-9 TGTGCCAGCAGCTTACCCCACCGGATAGCGGGGGCCAAAAACATTCAGTACTTC CASSLPHRIAGAKNIQYF
- 17 - TRBJ2-7 TRBV5-1 TGCGCCAGCAGCTTGGTTTTCGACGGTACGGGGTCCTACGAGCAGTACTTC CASSLVFDGTGSYEQYF
TRBD2 15 few TRBJ2-3 TRBV7-2 TGTGCCAGCAGCTTTGCGGGAGTGTTGGCAGATACGCAGTATTTT CASSFAGVLADTQYF
- 13 - TRBJ2-5 TRBV18 TGTGCCAGCTCGCAGGGGACTCTCGAGACCCAGTACTTC CASSQGTLETQYF
TRBD1 14 - TRBJ2-7 TRBV5-1 TGCGCCAGCCACCCAGGGGGCGCGGTCGAAGAGCAGTACTTC CASHPGGAVEEQYF
TRBD2 16 once TRBJ2-3 TRBV9 TGTGCCAGCAGCGTAGGTAGCGGGAGTCGCACAGATACGCAGTATTTT CASSVGSGSRTDTQYF
- 12 - TRBJ1-1 TRBV30 TGTGCCTCCCGGACTGTGAACACTGAAGCTTTCTTT CASRTVNTEAFF
- 12 - TRBJ2-5 TRBV12-5 TGTGCTAGTGCGGGAGATGGGGAGACCCAGTACTTC CASAGDGETQYF
TRBD1 15 - TRBJ2-7 TRBV5-1 TGCGCCAGCAGCTTGGTCGGGACAGGGTCCTACGAGCAGTACTTC CASSLVGTGSYEQYF
- 17 - TRBJ2-6 TRBV2 TGTGCCAGTAGGGCACTTGGACGTAAGTCTGGGGCCAACGTCCTGACTTTC CASRALGRKSGANVLTF
- 16 many TRBJ1-1 TRBV28 TGTGCCAGCAGTTTACTGGGTGGGGGCGGAAACACTGAAGCTTTCTTT CASSLLGGGGNTEAFF
- 16 - TRBJ1-1 TRBV5-6 TGTGCCAGCAGCTTGATGGATCGAACAATCGCCACTGAAGCTTTCTTT CASSLMDRTIATEAFF
- 12 - TRBJ2-7 TRBV5-1 TGCGCCAGCAGACATGAAGGGGGCGAGCAGTACTTC CASRHEGGEQYF
- 15 few TRBJ1-1 TRBV6-1 TGTGCCAGCAGTGAAACGGGGCGGGGGAACACTGAAGCTTTCTTT CASSETGRGNTEAFF
TRBD2 17 once TRBJ2-5 TRBV5-1 TGCGCCAGCAGCTTGGCGCTAGCGGGGCTCGTTCAAGAGACCCAGTACTTC CASSLALAGLVQETQYF
- 13 - TRBJ2-7 TRBV7-2 TGTGCCAGCAGCTCAAATCCTTCCTACGAGCAGTACTTC CASSSNPSYEQYF
TRBD2 16 - TRBJ2-2 TRBV7-3 TGTGCCAGCAGCTCCGGTGGACTAGCGGGGTTCGGGGAGCTGTTTTTT CASSSGGLAGFGELFF
- 11 - TRBJ1-2 TRBV6-1 TGTGCCAGCAGGAAAGGGGATGGCTACACCTTC CASRKGDGYTF
- 15 - TRBJ2-1 TRBV7-9 TGTGCCAGCAGCTTAGGGGCGACACGATCCCTTGAGCAGTTCTTC CASSLGATRSLEQFF
TRBD1 14 once TRBJ2-7 TRBV7-2 TGTGCCAGCAGCCCAGGGACAGGAGAGTACGAGCAGTACTTC CASSPGTGEYEQYF